This T cell receptor (beta chain) was obtained from a study of cytomegalovirus exposure and HLA in healthy donors. This CDR3 is 16 amino acids long. The V and J ends lost 1 base and 6 bases, in that order; junction bases with no gene match: 8. The germline gives CDR1 SGHAT, CDR2 FQNNGV. Every donor was a healthy person donating bone marrow. This clone was seen a handful of times. What it recognizes is unknown. Whole-study results and caveats: It was in a later analysis that TCR association rates were seen to vary by HLA locus, highest for DRB1 and lowest for HLA-C.

The PCR had 60 Vbeta and 13 Jbeta primers. Profiling relied on immunoSEQ multiplex PCR, and the TCRdb table lists in-frame clones only, not all of them. The sample has around 190,000 clones, roughly 79% seen once. The source material was PBMCs. This receptor was obtained from a woman younger than 35 in good health and CMV-seronegative. J is TRBJ1-5 and V is TRBV11-2, with 8 nucleotides matching TRBD1. CDR3 nucleotides: TGTGCCAGCAGCTTAGGGGTCGGGACAGGAGGTCAGCCCCAGCATTTT. Amino acids: CASSLGVGTGGQPQHF.